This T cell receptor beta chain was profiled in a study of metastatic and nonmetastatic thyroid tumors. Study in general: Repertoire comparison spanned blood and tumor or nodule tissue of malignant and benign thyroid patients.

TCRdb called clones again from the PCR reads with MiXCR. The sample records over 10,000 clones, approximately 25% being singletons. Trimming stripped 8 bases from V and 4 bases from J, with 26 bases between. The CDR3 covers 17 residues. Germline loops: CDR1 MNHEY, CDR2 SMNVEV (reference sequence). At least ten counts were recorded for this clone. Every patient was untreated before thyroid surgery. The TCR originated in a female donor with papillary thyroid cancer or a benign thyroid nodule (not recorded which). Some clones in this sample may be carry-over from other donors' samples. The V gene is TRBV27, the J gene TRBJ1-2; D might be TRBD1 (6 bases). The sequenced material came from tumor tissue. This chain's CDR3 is CASRSGQRVPSGYGYTF. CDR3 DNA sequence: TGTGCCAGCCGTTCGGGACAAAGGGTTCCTTCCGGCTATGGCTACACCTTC.